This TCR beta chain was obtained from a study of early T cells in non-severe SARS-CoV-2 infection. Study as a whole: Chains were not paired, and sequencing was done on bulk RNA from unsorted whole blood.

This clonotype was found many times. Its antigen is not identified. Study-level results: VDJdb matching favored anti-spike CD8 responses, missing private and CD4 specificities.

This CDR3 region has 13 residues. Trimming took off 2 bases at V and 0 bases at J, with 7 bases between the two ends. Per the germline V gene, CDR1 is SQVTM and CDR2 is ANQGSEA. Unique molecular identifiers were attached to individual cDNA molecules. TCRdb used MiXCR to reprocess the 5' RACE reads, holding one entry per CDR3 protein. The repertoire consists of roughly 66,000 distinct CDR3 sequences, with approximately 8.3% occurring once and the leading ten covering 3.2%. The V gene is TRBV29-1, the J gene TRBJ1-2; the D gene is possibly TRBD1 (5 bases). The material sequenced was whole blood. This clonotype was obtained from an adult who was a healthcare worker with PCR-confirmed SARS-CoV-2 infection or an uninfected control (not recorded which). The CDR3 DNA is TGCAGCGTTGAAAACAGGACTAACTATGGCTACACCTTC. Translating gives CSVENRTNYGYTF.